These T cell receptor beta chains were read from a single sample in a study of blood T cell repertoires in COVID-19. Produced via immunoSEQ multiplex PCR; TCRdb's table is partial and in-frame only. The sample yields about 180,000 clones, roughly 81% seen once. The specimen sequenced was peripheral blood. These receptors were collected from an elderly woman with COVID-19, enrolled during active disease. Each CDR3 is given without its conserved first and last residue. Each record gives: V gene, CDR3 length, CDR3 protein.

v_gene: TRBV11-2
len: 12
CDR3aa: ASTADRINEKLF

v_gene: TRBV5-1
len: 12
CDR3aa: ASSLAYITGELF

v_gene: TRBV3-1/TRBV3-2
len: 13
CDR3aa: ASSHRGGQYNEQF

v_gene: TRBV12-5
len: 12
CDR3aa: ASGVGQGALRAF

v_gene: TRBV28
len: 11
CDR3aa: ASSLSGQETQY

v_gene: TRBV28
len: 11
CDR3aa: ASSLWQDYGYT

v_gene: TRBV4-1
len: 14
CDR3aa: ASSQEGTSGSNEQF

v_gene: TRBV28
len: 12
CDR3aa: ASSFGASTDTQY

v_gene: TRBV18
len: 14
CDR3aa: ASSQADREVTDTQY

v_gene: TRBV7-2
len: 13
CDR3aa: ASSLMSSGQETQY

v_gene: TRBV19
len: 13
CDR3aa: ASSIEGGVDGEAF

v_gene: TRBV21-1
len: 12
CDR3aa: ASSRRGTNEKLF

v_gene: TRBV6-2/TRBV6-3
len: 16
CDR3aa: ASSPPSLGVGGSYEQY

v_gene: TRBV5-1
len: 11
CDR3aa: ASSLAVENEQY

v_gene: TRBV5-1
len: 12
CDR3aa: ASSLNTVTGELF

v_gene: TRBV5-1
len: 11
CDR3aa: ASSFDRVETQY

v_gene: TRBV5-1
len: 14
CDR3aa: ASSPEEGGSNYGYT

v_gene: TRBV14
len: 16
CDR3aa: ASRRTGGGLNSNQPQH

v_gene: TRBV5-8
len: 13
CDR3aa: ASSLGIVGTDTQY

v_gene: TRBV11-3
len: 12
CDR3aa: ASSLRAVQGIIV

v_gene: TRBV5-6
len: 15
CDR3aa: ASSWTVGQWGGYEQY

v_gene: TRBV9
len: 12
CDR3aa: ASSLAGAYNEQF

v_gene: TRBV6-5
len: 11
CDR3aa: AGRQLWNTEAF

v_gene: TRBV29-1
len: 11
CDR3aa: SVTGLAYNEQF

v_gene: TRBV6-6
len: 15
CDR3aa: ASSPRQGASYNSPLH

v_gene: TRBV12-5
len: 13
CDR3aa: ASGLGQGGFYEQY

v_gene: TRBV24-1
len: 12
CDR3aa: ATMGQGDTGELF

v_gene: TRBV27
len: 11
CDR3aa: ASSQRRGYEQY

v_gene: TRBV19
len: 12
CDR3aa: ASSTGTSYNEQF

v_gene: TRBV9
len: 13
CDR3aa: ASSGAGGGGNTIY

v_gene: TRBV5-1
len: 13
CDR3aa: ASSSDRQGLYGYT

v_gene: TRBV5-1
len: 11
CDR3aa: ASFSSPQETQY

v_gene: TRBV18
len: 12
CDR3aa: ASSPGTANEKLF

v_gene: TRBV20-1
len: 12
CDR3aa: SASRTVNTGELF

v_gene: TRBV27
len: 15
CDR3aa: ASSRKLVGVITDTQY

v_gene: TRBV5-1
len: 13
CDR3aa: ASSLTWGGEYEQY

v_gene: TRBV5-6
len: 14
CDR3aa: ASSLVFMTPDNEQF

v_gene: TRBV4-3
len: 17
CDR3aa: ASSRTLAGGLVGTDTQY

v_gene: TRBV7-8
len: 10
CDR3aa: ASSLDRGGQF

v_gene: TRBV27
len: 13
CDR3aa: ASSPMREILYEQY

v_gene: TRBV5-1
len: 10
CDR3aa: ASSPVPGELF

v_gene: TRBV11-3
len: 14
CDR3aa: ASSLAGRGLYNEQF

v_gene: TRBV5-6
len: 13
CDR3aa: ASSLALDRVQPQH

v_gene: TRBV4-1
len: 11
CDR3aa: ASSQDQDTGCT

v_gene: TRBV5-1
len: 11
CDR3aa: ASSPAPGRELF

v_gene: TRBV27
len: 11
CDR3aa: ASSLMALNEQF

v_gene: TRBV5-6
len: 15
CDR3aa: ASSLAGQGMGNYGYT

v_gene: TRBV6-5
len: 11
CDR3aa: ASSLTDNSPLH

v_gene: TRBV7-2
len: 13
CDR3aa: ASSLDLVPVNEQF

v_gene: TRBV19
len: 12
CDR3aa: ASSPTGGRTPLH

v_gene: TRBV6-2/TRBV6-3
len: 12
CDR3aa: ASSSWQGAGEQY

v_gene: TRBV7-2
len: 13
CDR3aa: ASSLTSGAWDEQF

v_gene: TRBV5-1
len: 13
CDR3aa: ASSEGQGITYEQY

v_gene: TRBV7-8
len: 14
CDR3aa: ASSHYSGTGFYEQY

v_gene: TRBV11-2
len: 9
CDR3aa: ASSEHYEQY

v_gene: TRBV4-3
len: 11
CDR3aa: ASSQAEAYEQY

v_gene: TRBV19
len: 12
CDR3aa: ASSIMGVSYGYT

v_gene: TRBV7-9
len: 13
CDR3aa: ASSLGQSGDQPQH

v_gene: TRBV7-2
len: 15
CDR3aa: ASSLGIGGSSYNEQF

v_gene: TRBV18
len: 15
CDR3aa: ASSVSSGTGTGNTIY